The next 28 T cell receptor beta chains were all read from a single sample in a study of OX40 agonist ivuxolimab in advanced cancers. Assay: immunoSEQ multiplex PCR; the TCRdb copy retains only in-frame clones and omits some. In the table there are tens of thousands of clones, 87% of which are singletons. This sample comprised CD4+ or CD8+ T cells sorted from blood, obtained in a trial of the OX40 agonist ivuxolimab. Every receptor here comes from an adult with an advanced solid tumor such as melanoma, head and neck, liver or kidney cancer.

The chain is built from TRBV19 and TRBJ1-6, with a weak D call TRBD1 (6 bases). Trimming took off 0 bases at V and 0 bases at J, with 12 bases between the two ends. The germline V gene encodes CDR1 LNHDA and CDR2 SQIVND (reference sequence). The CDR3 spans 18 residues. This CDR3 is CASSIEGQGGSYNSPLHF. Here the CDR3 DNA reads TGTGCCAGTAGTATAGAAGGACAAGGGGGCTCCTATAATTCACCCCTCCACTTT. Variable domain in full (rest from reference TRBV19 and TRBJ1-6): DGGITQSPKYLFRKEGQNVTLSCEQNLNHDAMYWYRQDPGQGLRLIYYSQIVNDFQKGDIAEGYSVSREKKESFPLTVTSAQKNPTAFYLCASSIEGQGGSYNSPLHFGNGTRLTVT.

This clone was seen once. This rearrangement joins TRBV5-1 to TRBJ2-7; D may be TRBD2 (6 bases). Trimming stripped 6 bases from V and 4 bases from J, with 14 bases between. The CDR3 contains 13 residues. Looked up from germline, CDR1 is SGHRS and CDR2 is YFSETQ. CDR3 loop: CASTLGGSYEQYF. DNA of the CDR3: TGCGCCAGCACTCTCGGGGGAAGTTACGAGCAGTACTTC. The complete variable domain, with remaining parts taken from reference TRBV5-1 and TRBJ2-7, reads KAGVTQTPRYLIKTRGQQVTLSCSPISGHRSVSWYQQTPGQGLQFLFEYFSETQRNKGNFPGRFSGRQFSNSRSEMNVSTLELGDSALYLCASTLGGSYEQYFGPGTRLTVT.

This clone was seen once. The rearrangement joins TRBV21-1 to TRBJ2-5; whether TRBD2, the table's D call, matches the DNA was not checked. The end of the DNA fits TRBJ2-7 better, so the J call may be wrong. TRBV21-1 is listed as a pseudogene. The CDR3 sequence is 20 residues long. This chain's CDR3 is CASSLSLDALAGPSSYEQYF. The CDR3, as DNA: TGTGCCAGCAGCCTTTCCCTCGACGCGCTAGCGGGACCTAGCTCCTACGAGCAGTACTTC.

The CDR3 coding sequence is TGCGCCAGCAGCCAAGGCCACAGTCGAACGGTTGGCTACACCTTC. Translation gives CASSQGHSRTVGYTF. The chain combines TRBV4-1 with TRBJ1-2, with D uncertain. Trimming removed 1 base from V and 7 bases from J, with 16 bases in between. The germline CDR1 and CDR2 sequences are MGHRA and YSYEKL. The CDR3 has 15 residues.

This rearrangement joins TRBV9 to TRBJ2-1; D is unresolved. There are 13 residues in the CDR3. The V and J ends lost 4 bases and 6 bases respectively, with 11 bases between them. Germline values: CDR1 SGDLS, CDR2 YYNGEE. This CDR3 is CASSFEPRNEQFF. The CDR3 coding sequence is TGTGCCAGCAGCTTTGAACCCCGCAATGAGCAGTTCTTC. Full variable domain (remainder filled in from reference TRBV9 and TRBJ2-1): DSGVTQTPKHLITATGQRVTLRCSPRSGDLSVYWYQQSLDQGLQFLIQYYNGEERAKGNILERFSAQQFPDLHSELNLSSLELGDSALYFCASSFEPRNEQFFGPGTRLTVL.

In nucleotides, the CDR3 is TGTGCCAGCAGCGTAGCTAGCGGGAGTTTGATAGATACGCAGTATTTT. This gives the protein CASSVASGSLIDTQYF. The chain employs TRBV9 and TRBJ2-3; 10 bases align to TRBD2. Germline V lookup: CDR1 SGDLS, CDR2 YYNGEE. Losses at the gene ends were 0 bases for V and 5 bases for J; bases not matched to a gene: 6. This CDR3 contains 16 residues.

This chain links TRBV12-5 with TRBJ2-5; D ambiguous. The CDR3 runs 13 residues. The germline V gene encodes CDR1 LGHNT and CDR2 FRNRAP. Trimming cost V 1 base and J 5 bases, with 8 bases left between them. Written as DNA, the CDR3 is TGTGCTAGTGGTTTGGGGGTAGGTGAGACCCAGTACTTC. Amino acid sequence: CASGLGVGETQYF. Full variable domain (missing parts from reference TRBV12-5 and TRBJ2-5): DARVTQTPRHKVTEMGQEVTMRCQPILGHNTVFWYRQTMMQGLELLAYFRNRAPLDDSGMPKDRFSAEMPDATLATLKIQPSEPRDSAVYFCASGLGVGETQYFGPGTRLLVL.

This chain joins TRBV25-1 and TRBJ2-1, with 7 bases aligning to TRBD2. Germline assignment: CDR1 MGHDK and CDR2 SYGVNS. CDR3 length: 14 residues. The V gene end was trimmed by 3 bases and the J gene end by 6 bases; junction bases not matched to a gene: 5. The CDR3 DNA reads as TGTGCCAGCAGTGACTGGACGGGGGGCAATGAGCAGTTCTTC. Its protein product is CASSDWTGGNEQFF.

CDR3: CASSQDPTGTLGTLHF. The CDR3 nucleotides read TGCGCCAGCAGCCAAGATCCCACAGGGACTCTCGGCACCCTCCACTTT. The rearrangement uses TRBV4-1 and TRBJ1-6; maybe TRBD1 (6 bases). V lost 0 bases, J lost 14 bases, and 20 bases lay in between. The CDR3 sequence is 16 residues long. Germline CDR1 reads MGHRA; CDR2 reads YSYEKL.

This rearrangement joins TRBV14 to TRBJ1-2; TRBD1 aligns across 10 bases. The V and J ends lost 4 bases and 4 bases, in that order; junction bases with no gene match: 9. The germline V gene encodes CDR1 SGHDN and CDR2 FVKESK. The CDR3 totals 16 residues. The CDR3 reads CASSPSTGGYGYGYTF. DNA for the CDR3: TGTGCCAGCAGCCCCTCGACAGGGGGCTATGGCTATGGCTACACCTTC.

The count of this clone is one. CDR3 loop: CASSQTGTGAYEQYF. CDR3 sequence (DNA): TGTGCCAGCTCCCAAACCGGGACAGGGGCTTACGAGCAGTACTTC. This rearrangement joins TRBV28 to TRBJ2-7; 10 nucleotides line up with TRBD1. V dropped 8 bases and J dropped 4; count of bases not matched to a gene: 11. The CDR3 consists of 15 residues. Germline lookup yields CDR1 MDHEN and CDR2 SYDVKM.

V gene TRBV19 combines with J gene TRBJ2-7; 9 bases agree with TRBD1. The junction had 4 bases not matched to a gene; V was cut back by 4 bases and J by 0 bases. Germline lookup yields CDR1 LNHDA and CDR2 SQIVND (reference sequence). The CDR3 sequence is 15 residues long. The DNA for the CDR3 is TGTGCCAGTAGTACCGGGACAGGGTTCTCCTACGAGCAGTACTTC. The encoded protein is CASSTGTGFSYEQYF. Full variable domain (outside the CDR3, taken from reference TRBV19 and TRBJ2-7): DGGITQSPKYLFRKEGQNVTLSCEQNLNHDAMYWYRQDPGQGLRLIYYSQIVNDFQKGDIAEGYSVSREKKESFPLTVTSAQKNPTAFYLCASSTGTGFSYEQYFGPGTRLTVT.

The CDR3 DNA sequence: TGTGCCAGTACCCTCGAGGCTCGTAACTATGGCTACACCTTC. It codes for CASTLEARNYGYTF. The V call is TRBV19, the J call TRBJ1-2; D is ambiguous. V dropped 7 bases and J dropped 1 base, with 13 bases sitting between them. This CDR3 has 14 amino acids. Looked up from germline, CDR1 is LNHDA and CDR2 is SQIVND (reference sequence).

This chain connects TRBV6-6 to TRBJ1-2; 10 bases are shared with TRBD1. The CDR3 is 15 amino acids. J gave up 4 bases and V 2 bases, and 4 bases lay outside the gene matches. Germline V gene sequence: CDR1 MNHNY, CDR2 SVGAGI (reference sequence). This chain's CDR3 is CASSYTGQGSYGYTF. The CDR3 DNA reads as TGTGCCAGCAGTTACACGGGACAGGGGTCCTATGGCTACACCTTC.

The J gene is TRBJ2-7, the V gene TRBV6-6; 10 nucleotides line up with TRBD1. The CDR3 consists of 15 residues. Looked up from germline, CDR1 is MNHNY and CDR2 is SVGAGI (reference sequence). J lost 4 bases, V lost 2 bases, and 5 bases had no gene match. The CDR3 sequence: CASSYVGQGKYEQYF. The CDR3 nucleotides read TGTGCCAGCAGTTACGTGGGACAGGGGAAATACGAGCAGTACTTC.

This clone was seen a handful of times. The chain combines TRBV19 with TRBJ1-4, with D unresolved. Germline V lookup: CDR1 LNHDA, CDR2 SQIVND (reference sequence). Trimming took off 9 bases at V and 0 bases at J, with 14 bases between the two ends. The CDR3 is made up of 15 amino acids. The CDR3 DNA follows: TGTGCCAGCACCAAGAGGGATGCAACTAATGAAAAACTGTTTTTT. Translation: CASTKRDATNEKLFF.

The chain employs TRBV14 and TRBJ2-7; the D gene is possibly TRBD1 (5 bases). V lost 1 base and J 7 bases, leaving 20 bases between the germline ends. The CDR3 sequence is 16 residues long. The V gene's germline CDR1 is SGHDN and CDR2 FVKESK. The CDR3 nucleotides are TGTGCCAGCAGCCAAGGGGGCGGCACAGTTAGTAGGGAGCAGTACTTC. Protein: CASSQGGGTVSREQYF.

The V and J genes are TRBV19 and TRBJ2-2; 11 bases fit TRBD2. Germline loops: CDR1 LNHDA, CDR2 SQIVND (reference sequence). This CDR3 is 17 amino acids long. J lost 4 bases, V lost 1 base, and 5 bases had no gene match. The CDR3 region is CASSIGTSGRFTGELFF. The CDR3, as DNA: TGTGCCAGTAGTATAGGCACTAGCGGGAGATTCACCGGGGAGCTGTTTTTT.

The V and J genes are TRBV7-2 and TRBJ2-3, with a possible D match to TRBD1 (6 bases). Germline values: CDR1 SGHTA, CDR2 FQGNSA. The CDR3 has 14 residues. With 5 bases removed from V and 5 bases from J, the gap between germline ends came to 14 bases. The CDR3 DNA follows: TGTGCCAGCAGCCCCGGACAGTTGGGAGATACGCAGTATTTT. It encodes CASSPGQLGDTQYF. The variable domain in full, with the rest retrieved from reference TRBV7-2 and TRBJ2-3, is GAGVSQSPSNKVTEKGKDVELRCDPISGHTALYWYRQSLGQGLEFLIYFQGNSAPDKSGLPSDRFSAERTGGSVSTLTIQRTQQEDSAVYLCASSPGQLGDTQYFGPGTRLTVL.

The CDR3 spells CASSFHRDLPRLGYEQYF. The CDR3 DNA is TGTGCCAGCAGTTTTCACAGGGACCTTCCCCGATTGGGCTACGAGCAGTACTTC. This rearrangement joins TRBV27 to TRBJ2-7, with a weak D call TRBD1 (6 bases). This CDR3 is built from 18 residues. Germline-derived CDR1 and CDR2 are MNHEY and SMNVEV (reference sequence). Deletions cut 3 bases from V and 3 bases from J, with 24 bases between.

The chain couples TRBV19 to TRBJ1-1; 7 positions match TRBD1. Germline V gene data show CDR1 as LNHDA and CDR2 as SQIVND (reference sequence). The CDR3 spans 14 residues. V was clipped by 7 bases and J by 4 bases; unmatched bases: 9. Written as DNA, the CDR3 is TGTGCCAGTAAAGACAGGGAGAGAGGCACTGAAGCTTTCTTT. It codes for CASKDRERGTEAFF.

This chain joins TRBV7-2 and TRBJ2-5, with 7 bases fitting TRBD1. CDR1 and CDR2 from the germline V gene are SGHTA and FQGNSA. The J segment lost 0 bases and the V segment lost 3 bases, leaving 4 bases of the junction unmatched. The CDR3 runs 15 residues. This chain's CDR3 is CASSFTGANQETQYF. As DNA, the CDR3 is TGTGCCAGCAGCTTTACAGGGGCCAACCAAGAGACCCAGTACTTC.

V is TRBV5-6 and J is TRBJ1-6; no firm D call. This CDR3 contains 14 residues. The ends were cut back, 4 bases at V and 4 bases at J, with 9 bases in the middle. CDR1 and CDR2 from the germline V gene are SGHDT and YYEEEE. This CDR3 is CASSRGWYNSPLHF. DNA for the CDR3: TGTGCCAGCAGCCGGGGTTGGTATAATTCACCCCTCCACTTT.

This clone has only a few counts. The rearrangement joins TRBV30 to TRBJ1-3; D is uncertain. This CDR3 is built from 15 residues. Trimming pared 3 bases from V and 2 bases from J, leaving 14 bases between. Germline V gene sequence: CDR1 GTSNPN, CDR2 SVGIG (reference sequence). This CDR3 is CAWRATGSPGNTIYF. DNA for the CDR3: TGTGCCTGGAGGGCAACGGGGAGTCCTGGAAACACCATATATTTT. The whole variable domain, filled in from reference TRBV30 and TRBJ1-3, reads SQTIHQWPATLVQPVGSPLSLECTVEGTSNPNLYWYRQAAGRGLQLLFYSVGIGQISSEVPQNLSASRPQDRQFILSSKKLLLSDSGFYLCAWRATGSPGNTIYFGEGSWLTVV.

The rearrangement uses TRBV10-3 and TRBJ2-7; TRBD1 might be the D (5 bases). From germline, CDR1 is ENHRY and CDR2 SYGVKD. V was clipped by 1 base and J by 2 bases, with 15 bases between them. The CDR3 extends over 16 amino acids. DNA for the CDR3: TGTGCCATCAGTGAGTTTGGCTTGGGGCCGACCTACGAGCAGTACTTC. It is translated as CAISEFGLGPTYEQYF.

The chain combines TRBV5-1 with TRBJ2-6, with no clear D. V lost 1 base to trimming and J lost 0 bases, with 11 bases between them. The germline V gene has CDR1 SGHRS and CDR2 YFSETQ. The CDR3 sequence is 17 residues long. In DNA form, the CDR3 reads TGCGCCAGCAGCTTGCAAGTCGCGAACTCTGGGGCCAACGTCCTGACTTTC. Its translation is CASSLQVANSGANVLTF.

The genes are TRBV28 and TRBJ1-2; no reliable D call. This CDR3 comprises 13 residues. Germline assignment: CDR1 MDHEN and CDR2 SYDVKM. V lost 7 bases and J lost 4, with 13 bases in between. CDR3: CASNEGLGYGYTF. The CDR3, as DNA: TGTGCCAGCAACGAAGGGCTCGGCTATGGCTACACCTTC.

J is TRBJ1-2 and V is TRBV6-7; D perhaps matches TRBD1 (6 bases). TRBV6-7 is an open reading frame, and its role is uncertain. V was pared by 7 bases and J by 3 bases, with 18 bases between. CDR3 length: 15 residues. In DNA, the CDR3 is TGTGCCAGCACTGGAGCCCTCAGGGGTCACTATGGCTACACCTTC. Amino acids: CASTGALRGHYGYTF.